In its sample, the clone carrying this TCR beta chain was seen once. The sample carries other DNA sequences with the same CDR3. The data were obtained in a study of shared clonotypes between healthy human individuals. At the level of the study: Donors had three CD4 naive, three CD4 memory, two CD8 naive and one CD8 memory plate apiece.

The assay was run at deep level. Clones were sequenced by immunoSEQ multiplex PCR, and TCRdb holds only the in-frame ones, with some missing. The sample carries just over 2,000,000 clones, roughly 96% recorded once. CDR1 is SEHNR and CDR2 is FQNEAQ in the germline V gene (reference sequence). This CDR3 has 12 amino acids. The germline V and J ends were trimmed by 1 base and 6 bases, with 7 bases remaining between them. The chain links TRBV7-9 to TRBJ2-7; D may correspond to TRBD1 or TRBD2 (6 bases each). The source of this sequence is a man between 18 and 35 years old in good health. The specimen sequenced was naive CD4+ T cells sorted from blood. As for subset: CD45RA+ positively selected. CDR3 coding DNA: TGTGCCAGCAGCTTAGAGGGGGGCGAGCAGTACTTC. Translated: CASSLEGGEQYF.